The entry that follows covers one TCR beta chain sequence. The sample comes from a study of T cell responses to AZD1222 COVID-19 vaccine. The method was immunoSEQ multiplex PCR; TCRdb's version includes in-frame clones alone and lacks a portion of them. The data hold approximately 85,000 clones, with 65% to 90% observed a single time. The clonotype originates from an adult in good health. The sample consisted of peripheral blood, taken on day 0 of AZD1222 vaccination.

This CDR3 reads CASGFDQPQHF. In DNA, the CDR3 is TGTGCTAGTGGTTTTGATCAGCCCCAGCATTTT. V is TRBV12-5 and J is TRBJ1-5; D remains unclear. The CDR3 runs to 11 residues. Germline V gene lookup returns CDR1 LGHNT and CDR2 FRNRAP. V lost 3 bases and J 5 bases, leaving 2 bases between the germline ends.